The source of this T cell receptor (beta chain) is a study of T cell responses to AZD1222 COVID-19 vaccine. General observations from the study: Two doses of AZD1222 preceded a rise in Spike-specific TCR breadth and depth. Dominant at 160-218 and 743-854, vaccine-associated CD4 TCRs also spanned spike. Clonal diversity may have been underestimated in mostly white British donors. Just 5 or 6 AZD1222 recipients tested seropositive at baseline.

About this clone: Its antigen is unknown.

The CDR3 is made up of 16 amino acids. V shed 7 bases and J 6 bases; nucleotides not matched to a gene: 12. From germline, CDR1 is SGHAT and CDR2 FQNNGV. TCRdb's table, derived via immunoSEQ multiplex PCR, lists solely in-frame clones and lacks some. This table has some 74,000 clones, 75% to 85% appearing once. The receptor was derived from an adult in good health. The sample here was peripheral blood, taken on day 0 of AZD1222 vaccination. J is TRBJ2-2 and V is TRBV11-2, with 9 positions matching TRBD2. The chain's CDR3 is CASTSQGLAGSGELFF. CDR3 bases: TGTGCCAGCACCTCCCAGGGGCTAGCGGGGTCCGGGGAGCTGTTTTTT.